This entry lists 5 T cell receptor beta chains sequenced from one sample in a study of blood T cell repertoires in COVID-19. Clones were read by immunoSEQ multiplex PCR, and TCRdb kept only the in-frame ones, dropping some. The sample has 200,000 to 250,000 clones; over 70% are singletons. Sequencing used PBMCs or T cells enriched from blood (not recorded which). The receptor source for this set is a woman younger than 45 who had been exposed to COVID-19.

This chain links TRBV6-5 with TRBJ2-7; 9 nucleotides agree with TRBD1. Germline V lookup: CDR1 MNHEY, CDR2 SVGAGI. This CDR3 has 15 amino acids. Trimming took 5 bases from V and 2 from J; bases not matched to a gene: 7. The chain's CDR3 is CASSISGTGTYEQYF. CDR3 DNA sequence: TGTGCCAGCAGTATCTCCGGGACAGGGACCTACGAGCAGTACTTC.

The gene calls are TRBV20-1 and TRBJ2-1; weak D call: TRBD2 (5 bases). Trimming pared 5 bases from V and 8 bases from J, leaving 10 bases between. The length of the CDR3 is 11 residues. Per the germline V gene, CDR1 is DFQATT and CDR2 is SNEGSKA (reference sequence). The CDR3 reads CSAPEGYEQFF. The CDR3 DNA sequence: TGCAGTGCTCCCGAGGGATATGAGCAGTTCTTC.

The V and J genes are TRBV5-1 and TRBJ2-1; 8 positions match TRBD2. The germline V gene has CDR1 SGHRS and CDR2 YFSETQ. The V and J ends lost 4 bases and 4 bases, in that order; junction bases with no gene match: 7. The CDR3 loop spans 15 amino acids. Here the CDR3 reads CASSDGTRAYNEQFF. CDR3 DNA: TGCGCCAGCAGCGATGGGACTAGGGCTTACAATGAGCAGTTCTTC.

The chain carries TRBV5-1 and TRBJ2-7, with TRBD2 as a possible D gene (6 bases). Per germline, CDR1 SGHRS and CDR2 YFSETQ. With 5 bases removed from V and 6 bases from J, the gap between germline ends came to 15 bases. CDR3 size: 13 residues. The CDR3, as DNA: TGCGCCAGCAGGGGCGGGACCTCGGGCGAGCAGTACTTC. Translated: CASRGGTSGEQYF.

Details on this clone: This sample also contains other DNA sequences that code for the same CDR3. This chain joins TRBV19 and TRBJ1-5, with TRBD1 matching 7 bases. V lost 5 bases, J lost 2 bases, and 0 bases stayed unmatched. The CDR3 runs to 13 residues. Germline CDR1 LNHDA, CDR2 SQIVND (reference sequence). Here the CDR3 reads CASSGTGNQPQHF. The CDR3 DNA follows: TGTGCCAGTAGTGGGACAGGCAATCAGCCCCAGCATTTT.